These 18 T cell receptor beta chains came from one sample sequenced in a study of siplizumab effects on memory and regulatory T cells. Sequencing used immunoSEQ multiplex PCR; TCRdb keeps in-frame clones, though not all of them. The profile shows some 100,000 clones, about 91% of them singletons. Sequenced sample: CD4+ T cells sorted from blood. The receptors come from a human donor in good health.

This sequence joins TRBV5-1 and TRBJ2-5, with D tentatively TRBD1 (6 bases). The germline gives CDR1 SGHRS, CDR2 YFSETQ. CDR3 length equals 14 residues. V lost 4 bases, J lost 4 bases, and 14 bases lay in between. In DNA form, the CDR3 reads TGCGCCAGCAGCACCGGACAGACCAGAGAGACCCAGTACTTC. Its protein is CASSTGQTRETQYF.

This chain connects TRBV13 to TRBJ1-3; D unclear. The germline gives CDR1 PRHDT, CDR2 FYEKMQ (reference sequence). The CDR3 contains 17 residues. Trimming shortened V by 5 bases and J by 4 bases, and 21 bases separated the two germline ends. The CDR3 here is CASSQTLHSGSGNTIYF. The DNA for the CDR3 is TGTGCCAGCAGCCAGACTCTTCACTCTGGGTCAGGAAACACCATATATTTT.

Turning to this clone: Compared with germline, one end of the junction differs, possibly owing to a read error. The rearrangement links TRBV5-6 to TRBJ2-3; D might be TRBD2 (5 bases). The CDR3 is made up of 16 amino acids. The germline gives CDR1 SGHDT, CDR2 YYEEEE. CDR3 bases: TGTGCCAGCACCTTGCGAGTTAGTAGCGGCACAGATACGCAGTATTTT. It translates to CASTLRVSSGTDTQYF. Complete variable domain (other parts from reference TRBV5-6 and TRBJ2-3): DAGVTQSPTHLIKTRGQQVTLRCSPKSGHDTVSWYQQALGQGPQFIFQYYEEEERQRGNFPDRFSGHQFPNYSSELNVNALLLGDSALYLCASTLRVSSGTDTQYFGPGTRLTVL.

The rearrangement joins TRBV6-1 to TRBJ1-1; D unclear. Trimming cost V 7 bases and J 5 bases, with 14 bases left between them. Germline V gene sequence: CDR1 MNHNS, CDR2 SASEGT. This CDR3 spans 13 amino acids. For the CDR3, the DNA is TGTGCCAGCACCATGGAATTCGCTACTGAAGCTTTCTTT. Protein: CASTMEFATEAFF.

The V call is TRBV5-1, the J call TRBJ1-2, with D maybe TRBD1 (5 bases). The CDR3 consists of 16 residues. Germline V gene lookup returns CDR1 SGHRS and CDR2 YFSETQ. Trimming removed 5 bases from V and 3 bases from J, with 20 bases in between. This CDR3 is CASSSPSGTGDYGYTF. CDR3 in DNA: TGCGCCAGCAGTTCCCCCTCCGGGACGGGCGACTATGGCTACACCTTC.

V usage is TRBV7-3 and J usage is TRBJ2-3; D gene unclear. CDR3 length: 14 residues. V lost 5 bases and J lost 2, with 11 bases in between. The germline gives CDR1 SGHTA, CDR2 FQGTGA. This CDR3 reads CASSPNPPTDTQYF. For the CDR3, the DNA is TGTGCCAGCAGCCCCAATCCTCCCACAGATACGCAGTATTTT.

The CDR3 loop reads CASSLIVTVEAFF. CDR3 DNA sequence: TGTGCCAGCAGCTTAATCGTTACCGTTGAAGCTTTCTTT. V is TRBV7-3 and J is TRBJ1-1; D gene unclear. From germline, CDR1 is SGHTA and CDR2 FQGTGA. V was cut by 1 base and J by 7 bases, with 10 bases left in between. The length of the CDR3 is 13 residues.

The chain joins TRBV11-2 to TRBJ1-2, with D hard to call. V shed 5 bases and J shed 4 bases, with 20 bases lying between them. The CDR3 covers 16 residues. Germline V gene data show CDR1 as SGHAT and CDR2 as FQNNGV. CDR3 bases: TGTGCCAGCAGCGCGAAGCTACCGGGCTGGGGCTATGGCTACACCTTC. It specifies CASSAKLPGWGYGYTF.

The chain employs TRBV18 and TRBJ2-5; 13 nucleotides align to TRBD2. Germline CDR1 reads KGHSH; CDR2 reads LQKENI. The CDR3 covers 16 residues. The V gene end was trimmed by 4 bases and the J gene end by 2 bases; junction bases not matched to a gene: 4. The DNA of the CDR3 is TGTGCCAGCTCACGTCTGACTAGCGGGGGGCAAGAGACCCAGTACTTC. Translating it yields CASSRLTSGGQETQYF.

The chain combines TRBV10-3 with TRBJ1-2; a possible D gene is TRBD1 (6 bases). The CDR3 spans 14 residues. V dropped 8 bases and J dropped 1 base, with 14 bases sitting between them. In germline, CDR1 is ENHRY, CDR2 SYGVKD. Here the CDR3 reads CAIGREDSNYGYTF. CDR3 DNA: TGTGCCATCGGACGAGAGGACAGTAACTATGGCTACACCTTC.

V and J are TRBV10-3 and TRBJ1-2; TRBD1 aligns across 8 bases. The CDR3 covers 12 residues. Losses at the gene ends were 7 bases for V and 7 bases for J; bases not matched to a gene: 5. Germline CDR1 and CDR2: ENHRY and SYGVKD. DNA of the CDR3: TGTGCCATCAACGACAGGGGAGTTGGCTACACCTTC. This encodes CAINDRGVGYTF.

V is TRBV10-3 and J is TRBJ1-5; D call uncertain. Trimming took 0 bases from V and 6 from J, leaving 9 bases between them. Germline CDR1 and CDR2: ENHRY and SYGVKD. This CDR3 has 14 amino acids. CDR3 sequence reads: CAISESGPPQPQHF. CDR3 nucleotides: TGTGCCATCAGTGAGTCCGGCCCCCCTCAGCCCCAGCATTTT.

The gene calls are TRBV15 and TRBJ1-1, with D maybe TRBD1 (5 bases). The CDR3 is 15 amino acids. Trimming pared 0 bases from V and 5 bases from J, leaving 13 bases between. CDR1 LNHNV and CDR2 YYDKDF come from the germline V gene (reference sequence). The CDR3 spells CATSRDVGAGTEAFF. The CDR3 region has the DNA TGTGCCACCAGCAGAGATGTTGGGGCAGGGACTGAAGCTTTCTTT.

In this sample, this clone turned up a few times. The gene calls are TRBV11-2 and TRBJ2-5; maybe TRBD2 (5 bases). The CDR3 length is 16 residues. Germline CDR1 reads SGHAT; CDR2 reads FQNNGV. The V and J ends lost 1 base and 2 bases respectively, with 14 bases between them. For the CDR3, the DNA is TGTGCCAGCAGCTTAGGGCGGGTTTGGCAGCAAGAGACCCAGTACTTC. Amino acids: CASSLGRVWQQETQYF.

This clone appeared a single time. The CDR3 protein is CASSWVAGPGETQYF. The CDR3 DNA is TGTGCCAGCAGCTGGGTAGCGGGGCCAGGAGAGACCCAGTACTTC. V usage is TRBV7-3 and J usage is TRBJ2-5, with 8 positions matching TRBD2. V was clipped by 4 bases and J by 4 bases; unmatched bases: 8. CDR1 SGHTA and CDR2 FQGTGA come from the germline V gene. This CDR3 spans 15 amino acids.

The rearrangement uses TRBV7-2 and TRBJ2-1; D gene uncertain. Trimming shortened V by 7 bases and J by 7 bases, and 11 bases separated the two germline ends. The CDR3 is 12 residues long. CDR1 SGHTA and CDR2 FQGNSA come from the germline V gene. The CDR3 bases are TGTGCCAGCACCCTCCTAGGGAATGAGCAGTTCTTC. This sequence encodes CASTLLGNEQFF.

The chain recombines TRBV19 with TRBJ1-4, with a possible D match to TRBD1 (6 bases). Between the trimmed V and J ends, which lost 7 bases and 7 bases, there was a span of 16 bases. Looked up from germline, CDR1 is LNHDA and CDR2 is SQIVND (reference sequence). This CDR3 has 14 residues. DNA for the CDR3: TGTGCCAGTACCCAGACAGGCCTGGTTGAAAAACTGTTTTTT. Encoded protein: CASTQTGLVEKLFF.

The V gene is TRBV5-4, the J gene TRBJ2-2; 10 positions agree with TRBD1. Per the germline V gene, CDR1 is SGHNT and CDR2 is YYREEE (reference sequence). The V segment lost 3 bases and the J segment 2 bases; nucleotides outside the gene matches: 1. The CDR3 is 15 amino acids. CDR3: CASSSTGGNTGELFF. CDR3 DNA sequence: TGTGCCAGCAGCTCGACAGGGGGCAACACCGGGGAGCTGTTTTTT. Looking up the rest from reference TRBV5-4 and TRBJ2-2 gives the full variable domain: ETGVTQSPTHLIKTRGQQVTLRCSSQSGHNTVSWYQQALGQGPQFIFQYYREEENGRGNFPPRFSGLQFPNYSSELNVNALELDDSALYLCASSSTGGNTGELFFGEGSRLTVL.